These 10 T cell receptor beta chains originate from one sample sequenced in a study of early T cells in non-severe SARS-CoV-2 infection. TCRdb re-analysed the 5' RACE reads in MiXCR, keeping a single row per CDR3 protein. The data contain roughly 17,000 distinct CDR3 sequences, about 4.8% of them seen just once; the ten biggest clones take up 6.7%. Material for sequencing was whole blood. Receptors originate from an adult who was a healthcare worker with PCR-confirmed SARS-CoV-2 infection or an uninfected control (not recorded which).

In its sample, this clonotype was seen many times. This chain uses TRBV12-3 or TRBV12-4 with TRBJ2-1; D could derive from TRBD1 or TRBD2 (5 bases each). The CDR3 has 15 residues. V gave up 7 bases and J gave up 7 bases, with 20 bases separating them. CDR3 residues: CASTPGPRKGNEQFF. CDR3 nucleotide sequence: TGTGCCAGCACCCCGGGACCGCGGAAGGGGAATGAGCAGTTCTTC.

This clonotype showed up many times. The chain carries TRBV7-8 and TRBJ2-5; D ambiguous. This CDR3 spans 13 amino acids. Germline V gives CDR1 SGHVS, CDR2 FQNEAQ. Trimming shortened V by 5 bases and J by 5 bases, and 12 bases separated the two germline ends. CDR3 bases: TGTGCCAGCAGCCCCGGACCCGTGGAGACCCAGTACTTC. It yields the protein CASSPGPVETQYF.

This clonotype was counted at least ten times. The chain employs TRBV28 and TRBJ2-1; 13 bases are a match to TRBD2. The trim removed 6 bases at V and 0 bases at J, leaving 5 bases unmatched. The CDR3 runs to 17 residues. Germline V CDR1 and CDR2: MDHEN, SYDVKM. The CDR3 coding sequence is TGTGCCAGCAGCGGGACTAGCGGGATAAGCTCCTACAATGAGCAGTTCTTC. This sequence encodes CASSGTSGISSYNEQFF.

In this sample, this clonotype turned up many times. This rearrangement joins TRBV5-4 to TRBJ2-2; D is tentatively TRBD1 or TRBD2 (6 bases each). Trimming stripped 5 bases from V and 4 bases from J, with 15 bases between. From germline, CDR1 is SGHNT and CDR2 YYREEE (reference sequence). The CDR3 spans 15 residues. Here the CDR3 DNA reads TGTGCCAGCAGGCTCGGGGGCACCAGCACCGGGGAGCTGTTTTTT. Encoded protein: CASRLGGTSTGELFF.

This clonotype was observed many times. V usage is TRBV29-1 and J usage is TRBJ2-1, with TRBD2 matching 10 bases. Germline V gives CDR1 SQVTM, CDR2 ANQGSEA. The CDR3 spans 19 residues. J was trimmed by 4 bases and V by 5 bases; bases with no gene match: 20. The CDR3 DNA sequence: TGCAGCGTTCCCAGGGAGCGGGAGGGCCTATTAGAGGGATACAATGAGCAGTTCTTC. It specifies CSVPREREGLLEGYNEQFF.

This clonotype was counted ten times or more. The chain recombines TRBV20-1 with TRBJ2-3; 12 bases line up with TRBD2. This CDR3 has 18 residues. The J segment lost 6 bases and the V segment lost 0 bases, leaving 13 bases of the junction unmatched. Germline V lookup: CDR1 DFQATT, CDR2 SNEGSKA (reference sequence). CDR3 DNA: TGCAGTGCTAGAGATCGAGAGACTAGCGGGAGCGTGGGGGATACGCAGTATTTT. Its protein product is CSARDRETSGSVGDTQYF.

In its sample, this clonotype is medium-sized. The rearrangement links TRBV12-3 or TRBV12-4 to TRBJ2-6; D is undetermined. V lost 2 bases and J lost 2, with 4 bases in between. The CDR3 sequence is 14 residues long. CDR3 in DNA: TGTGCCAGCAGTTTAAGGACTGGGGCCAACGTCCTGACTTTC. As protein: CASSLRTGANVLTF.

This clonotype came up a few times. This chain connects TRBV28 to TRBJ2-1; D is possibly TRBD1 (5 bases). V was clipped by 8 bases and J by 10 bases, with 15 bases between them. This CDR3 spans 12 amino acids. Germline-derived CDR1 and CDR2 are MDHEN and SYDVKM. CDR3 sequence: CASRTFPGEQFF. The CDR3 region has the DNA TGTGCCAGCCGGACATTTCCAGGGGAGCAGTTCTTC. Variable domain in full (rest from reference TRBV28 and TRBJ2-1): DVKVTQSSRYLVKRTGEKVFLECVQDMDHENMFWYRQDPGLGLRLIYFSYDVKMKEKGDIPEGYSVSREKKERFSLILESASTNQTSMYLCASRTFPGEQFFGPGTRLTVL.

This clonotype is labeled medium-sized. V and J are TRBV4-3 and TRBJ1-6; 9 bases align to TRBD1. This CDR3 region has 15 residues. V gave up 4 bases and J gave up 8 bases; unmatched junction bases: 6. Germline assignment: CDR1 LGHNA and CDR2 YSLEER. CDR3 residues: CASSLRTGEYSPLHF. CDR3 in DNA: TGCGCCAGCAGCCTACGGACAGGGGAGTATTCACCCCTCCACTTT.

Ten or more counts support this clonotype. V is TRBV28 and J is TRBJ1-5; no reliable D call. The V and J ends lost 11 bases and 5 bases respectively, with 13 bases between them. The CDR3 spans 12 residues. Germline values: CDR1 MDHEN, CDR2 SYDVKM. The chain's CDR3 is CASSGNYQPQHF. The CDR3 bases are TGTGCCTCTAGCGGGAACTATCAGCCCCAGCATTTT. The whole variable domain, filled in from reference TRBV28 and TRBJ1-5, reads DVKVTQSSRYLVKRTGEKVFLECVQDMDHENMFWYRQDPGLGLRLIYFSYDVKMKEKGDIPEGYSVSREKKERFSLILESASTNQTSMYLCASSGNYQPQHFGDGTRLSIL.